This TCR beta chain comes out of a study of identifying expanded T cells in peripheral blood (dated by TCRdb to between 2019 and 2020). About the full investigation: Technical replicates were generated by sequencing separate aliquots of the same genomic DNA pool, and four replicates were compared pairwise. What the research found in general, with its limitations: It was expected by the authors that biological variance in healthy repertoires might increase further over much longer intervals, such as months to years. In all healthy donors, the variance in clone template counts between samples taken two weeks apart rose significantly as total template count increased. Between technical replicates the binomial model flagged about 1.2 differentially abundant clones, whereas over about 2 weeks the binomial model flagged about 15 and over about four weeks 19 to 20. Across all healthy-donor time intervals, the beta-binomial model significantly cut both the number of clones called differentially abundant and the false-positive rate.

No immune events such as infections were documented for the healthy donors during the collection period. Healthy-donor blood repertoires served as a training cohort to calibrate time-dependent variance in a beta-binomial model of T-cell clone differential abundance. The training cohort included around 10 healthy donors, of whom 3 were female and 7 were male. On average the donors were around 45 years old, and their ages spanned roughly 29 to 64 years. Whole blood from each healthy donor was obtained from a commercial supplier and was collected at three time points 2 to 3 weeks apart. Genomic DNA was extracted from unsorted whole blood for immunosequencing. TCRbeta CDR3 regions were profiled by bias-controlled multiplex PCR amplification of genomic DNA with the immunoSEQ Assay. As for the authors' bioinformatics: To quantify the absolute abundance of each unique TCRbeta CDR3 region, the sequences were collapsed and filtered. Two models were used to test differential abundance: a binomial model (Fisher-equivalent) and a beta-binomial model that adds time-dependent variance fitted from healthy donors. Any clone with fewer than 5 combined templates was excluded, and a clone was called differentially abundant if its Benjamini-Hochberg FDR was below 0.01. The form v = (b*log(k)+a)^2 was used to model beta-binomial variance as a function of total template count across the two samples. TCRdb limited this immuneACCESS table to in-frame rearrangements with V and J called. A share of clones is missing; checked studies link under half to unresolved V genes, and the rest is unexplained. The DNA gave D and trimming, while V, J and clone size come from that table. The sample has under 130,000 clones on record, 85% to 90% of them singletons. Less than 20% of the sample lies in the top ten.

For this clone: There is no known antigen for this receptor. No much larger clone exists at a distance of one base, and base qualities are not known.

V ends up 6 bases short and J 4 bases short, with an unmatched junction base count of 13. The CDR3 starts with the cysteine, ends with the phenylalanine, and has 16 residues. Only CDR3 DNA is held: 48 bases, read in frame from base 1. CDR1 and CDR2 were assigned from the germline V gene as LGHNA and YSLEER. What was sequenced was blood. The V and J segments used are TRBV4-3 and TRBJ1-2; 8 bases in the middle match TRBD1. The TCR sequence derives from a person aged 18 to 70 in good health. The CDR3 reads as follows: CASRGRTDRVGYGYTF. In nucleotides, the sequence is TGCGCCAGCAGGGGGAGAACGGACAGGGTAGGCTATGGCTACACCTTC.